Below are 30 T cell receptor beta chains sequenced from a single sample in a study of technical replicates of blood from several donors (dated by TCRdb to about 2017). The library was built by means of the immunoSEQ multiplex PCR assay. TCRdb limited this immuneACCESS table to in-frame rearrangements with V and J called. A share of clones is missing; checked studies link under half to unresolved V genes, and the rest is unexplained. In this sample the table shows 60,000 to 75,000 clones, around nine tenths of which occur a single time. The ten largest clones capture around 5.2% of the sample. Sequencing was carried out using PBMCs. Receptors originate from a human donor in good health. Some clones in this sample may be carry-over from other donors' samples.

The chain carries TRBV7-9 and TRBJ2-7; a weak D match, TRBD1 (5 bases). The CDR3 consists of 14 residues. CDR1 is SEHNR and CDR2 is FQNEAQ in the germline V gene (reference sequence). V lost 2 bases and J 6 bases, leaving 14 bases between the germline ends. CDR3 in amino acids: CASSLQTRDSEQYF. CDR3 sequence (DNA): TGTGCCAGCAGCTTACAAACCAGGGATAGCGAGCAGTACTTC. Filled out from reference TRBV7-9 and TRBJ2-7, the complete variable domain reads DTGVSQNPRHKITKRGQNVTFRCDPISEHNRLYWYRQTLGQGPEFLTYFQNEAQLEKSRLLSDRFSAERPKGSFSTLEIQRTEQGDSAMYLCASSLQTRDSEQYFGPGTRLTVT.

The chain couples TRBV7-2 to TRBJ2-3; TRBD2 matches at 8 bases. Trimming removed 5 bases from V and 2 bases from J; junction bases left unmatched: 9. Germline V gives CDR1 SGHTA, CDR2 FQGNSA. The CDR3 length is 16 residues. CDR3 coding DNA: TGTGCCAGCAGCCCACCGGGCGGGAGGATCACAGATACGCAGTATTTT. Translating it yields CASSPPGGRITDTQYF.

The J gene is TRBJ1-1, the V gene TRBV7-9; 11 nucleotides agree with TRBD1. J gave up 11 bases and V 4 bases, and 6 bases lay outside the gene matches. Germline V gene data show CDR1 as SEHNR and CDR2 as FQNEAQ (reference sequence). This CDR3 region has 13 residues. In DNA, the CDR3 is TGTGCCAGCAGCTCTGGACAGGGGGCAAGGGCTTTCTTT. Protein sequence: CASSSGQGARAFF.

The chain recombines TRBV9 with TRBJ2-3, with 10 bases fitting TRBD2. V was clipped by 5 bases and J by 5 bases; unmatched bases: 5. This CDR3 region has 14 residues. Germline V lookup: CDR1 SGDLS, CDR2 YYNGEE. The chain's CDR3 is CASSQRGGQDTQYF. Written as DNA, the CDR3 is TGTGCCAGCAGTCAGCGGGGGGGCCAAGATACGCAGTATTTT.

This chain uses TRBV20-1 with TRBJ2-1; maybe TRBD2 (5 bases). V was clipped by 3 bases and J by 8 bases, with 8 bases between them. Germline V gene data show CDR1 as DFQATT and CDR2 as SNEGSKA (reference sequence). The CDR3 is 11 amino acids. The CDR3, as DNA: TGCAGTGCTAGTCTCGGGGATGAGCAGTTCTTC. Its protein product is CSASLGDEQFF.

The V call is TRBV5-4, the J call TRBJ2-2; 10 positions agree with TRBD2. The CDR3 extends over 15 amino acids. Germline loops: CDR1 SGHNT, CDR2 YYREEE (reference sequence). Losses at the gene ends were 0 bases for V and 6 bases for J; bases not matched to a gene: 2. As DNA, the CDR3 is TGTGCCAGCAGCTTGGCAGCGGGGGGGGCCGGGGAGCTGTTTTTT. Protein sequence: CASSLAAGGAGELFF.

This chain uses TRBV30 with TRBJ1-5; no clear D gene. CDR1 is GTSNPN, CDR2 SVGIG, per germline (reference sequence). This CDR3 is 13 amino acids long. V shed 0 bases and J shed 4 bases, with 7 bases lying between them. The DNA for the CDR3 is TGTGCCTGGAGTGTATCAGGTAATCAGCCCCAGCATTTT. Its protein is CAWSVSGNQPQHF.

The gene calls are TRBV6-1 and TRBJ2-2; tentatively, D is TRBD2 (5 bases). Looked up from germline, CDR1 is MNHNS and CDR2 is SASEGT. This CDR3 spans 16 amino acids. V was pared by 4 bases and J by 5 bases, with 17 bases between. CDR3 in DNA: TGTGCCAGCAGTGCGCCCCAGGTTCGAGGGACCGGGGAGCTGTTTTTT. As protein: CASSAPQVRGTGELFF.

The chain carries TRBV29-1 and TRBJ2-3; D might be TRBD2 (5 bases). Germline CDR1 and CDR2: SQVTM and ANQGSEA. This CDR3 is 15 amino acids long. With 4 bases removed from V and 0 bases from J, the gap between germline ends came to 14 bases. CDR3 coding DNA: TGCAGCGTTGGCCCCCTAGCAGCCAGCACAGATACGCAGTATTTT. Translated, it gives CSVGPLAASTDTQYF.

This clone came up a few times. V is TRBV7-6 and J is TRBJ1-2; tentatively, D is TRBD1 (6 bases). Trimming left V 2 bases short and J 7 bases short, with 11 bases between. There are 13 residues in the CDR3. Germline loops: CDR1 SGHVS, CDR2 FNYEAQ. The CDR3 nucleotides read TGTGCCAGCAGCTTATCAGGGGATGGTGGCTACACCTTC. It specifies CASSLSGDGGYTF.

V gene TRBV6-5 combines with J gene TRBJ1-6; D is possibly TRBD1 (5 bases). The length of the CDR3 is 15 residues. Germline CDR1 reads MNHEY; CDR2 reads SVGAGI. V was trimmed by 7 bases and J by 0 bases, leaving 10 bases between them. CDR3 DNA sequence: TGTGCCAGCAATACAGGCCGCTCCTATAATTCACCCCTCCACTTT. Translation: CASNTGRSYNSPLHF.

The rearrangement joins TRBV19 to TRBJ1-5, with 7 bases matching TRBD1. The CDR3 runs to 16 residues. The germline CDR1 and CDR2 sequences are LNHDA and SQIVND (reference sequence). Trimming at V came to 5 bases and at J to 7 bases, leaving 14 bases not matched to a gene. CDR3 loop: CASSPGTGALGQPQHF. The CDR3 nucleotides read TGTGCCAGTAGTCCGGGTACAGGGGCCTTAGGGCAGCCCCAGCATTTT.

The V gene is TRBV10-3, the J gene TRBJ1-2; D uncertain. Trimming removed 2 bases from V and 4 bases from J, with 11 bases in between. Germline V gene data show CDR1 as ENHRY and CDR2 as SYGVKD. This CDR3 comprises 14 residues. CDR3 amino acids: CAISETSATYGYTF. The DNA of the CDR3 is TGTGCCATCAGTGAGACTAGCGCGACCTATGGCTACACCTTC.

The genes are TRBV23-1 and TRBJ2-3; D is uncertain. TRBV23-1 is marked as an open reading frame, function uncertain. The CDR3 extends over 11 amino acids. Trimming shortened V by 6 bases and J by 2 bases, and 3 bases separated the two germline ends. Here the CDR3 DNA reads TGCGCCAGCAGCTTCACAGATACGCAGTATTTT. Translated: CASSFTDTQYF.

This clone was seen just once. The V and J genes are TRBV6-1 and TRBJ1-5; weak D call: TRBD1 (5 bases). The germline V gene has CDR1 MNHNS and CDR2 SASEGT. This CDR3 contains 15 residues. Trimming removed 2 bases from V and 1 base from J, with 9 bases in between. The CDR3: CASSEPGISNQPQHF. CDR3 in DNA: TGTGCCAGCAGTGAACCAGGGATAAGCAATCAGCCCCAGCATTTT.

The sample holds one count of this clone. This chain joins TRBV6-5 and TRBJ1-2; no clear D gene. Germline values: CDR1 MNHEY, CDR2 SVGAGI. V lost 4 bases to trimming and J lost 1 base, with 7 bases between them. This CDR3 is 13 amino acids long. The CDR3 coding sequence is TGTGCCAGCAGTTCCGGTAATAACTATGGCTACACCTTC. Residues: CASSSGNNYGYTF.

The chain combines TRBV5-1 with TRBJ2-1; D perhaps matches TRBD1 (6 bases). V was shortened by 1 base and J by 10 bases, with 18 bases between the two germline ends. The length of the CDR3 is 15 residues. CDR1 is SGHRS, CDR2 YFSETQ, per germline. This chain's CDR3 is CASSLSGAPAVEQFF. The CDR3 DNA sequence: TGCGCCAGCAGCTTGTCAGGGGCGCCTGCAGTAGAGCAGTTCTTC.

The chain carries TRBV15 and TRBJ2-7; D possibly corresponds to TRBD2 (5 bases). The CDR3 contains 12 residues. V was shortened by 5 bases and J by 5 bases, with 10 bases between the two germline ends. CDR1 and CDR2 (germline): LNHNV, YYDKDF (reference sequence). CDR3: CATSLRRDEQYF. The CDR3 coding sequence is TGTGCCACCAGCCTCAGGCGGGACGAGCAGTACTTC.

The J gene is TRBJ2-7, the V gene TRBV11-1; TRBD2 matches at 7 bases. J was trimmed by 5 bases and V by 2 bases; bases with no gene match: 9. Per germline, CDR1 SGHAT and CDR2 FQDESV (reference sequence). The CDR3 contains 15 residues. The CDR3 coding sequence is TGTGCCAGCAGCTTAACGGCGGCGGGAGATGACGAGCAGTACTTC. Protein sequence: CASSLTAAGDDEQYF.

The chain joins TRBV2 to TRBJ2-7; 12 bases are shared with TRBD2. The CDR3 sequence is 14 residues long. Germline CDR1 is SNHLY and CDR2 is FYNNEI. The V and J ends lost 7 bases and 1 base, in that order; junction bases with no gene match: 2. Here the CDR3 reads CASTGTSGSYEQYF. The DNA of the CDR3 is TGTGCCAGCACCGGGACTAGCGGGTCCTACGAGCAGTACTTC. Using reference TRBV2 and TRBJ2-7 for the parts outside the CDR3, the full variable domain is EPEVTQTPSHQVTQMGQEVILRCVPISNHLYFYWYRQILGQKVEFLVSFYNNEISEKSEIFDDQFSVERPDGSNFTLKIRSTKLEDSAMYFCASTGTSGSYEQYFGPGTRLTVT.

The V call is TRBV7-8, the J call TRBJ2-7; 9 bases align to TRBD2. Germline V lookup: CDR1 SGHVS, CDR2 FQNEAQ. The CDR3 is 17 residues long. Trimming took 5 bases from V and 5 from J; bases not matched to a gene: 16. The chain's CDR3 is CASSPPLRLAVRDEQYF. The CDR3, as DNA: TGTGCCAGCAGCCCACCGCTAAGACTAGCGGTACGGGACGAGCAGTACTTC.

J is TRBJ2-5 and V is TRBV9; TRBD1 agrees at 7 bases. The CDR3 length is 15 residues. Germline V gene lookup returns CDR1 SGDLS and CDR2 YYNGEE. V dropped 4 bases and J dropped 6; count of bases not matched to a gene: 12. This chain's CDR3 is CASSFEGQGVQTQYF. DNA for the CDR3: TGTGCCAGCAGCTTCGAGGGCCAGGGGGTTCAGACCCAGTACTTC.

The chain employs TRBV5-1 and TRBJ2-3, with 9 positions matching TRBD2. V lost 2 bases, J lost 4 bases, and 5 bases stayed unmatched. Germline V gives CDR1 SGHRS, CDR2 YFSETQ. CDR3 length: 15 amino acids. The CDR3: CASSFSGGRADTQYF. The CDR3, as DNA: TGCGCCAGCAGCTTTAGCGGGGGACGGGCAGATACGCAGTATTTT.

The chain couples TRBV11-3 to TRBJ2-3, with 10 bases identical to TRBD2. Trimming took 5 bases from V and 2 from J; bases not matched to a gene: 10. The CDR3 has 17 residues. Germline V gene lookup returns CDR1 SGHNT and CDR2 YENEEA. The CDR3 coding sequence is TGTGCCAGCAGCCCTCCCCCCGGACTAGCGGACACAGATACGCAGTATTTT. It codes for CASSPPPGLADTDTQYF.

The rearrangement links TRBV5-1 to TRBJ2-1; 9 nucleotides agree with TRBD2. The germline CDR1 and CDR2 sequences are SGHRS and YFSETQ. With 3 bases clipped from V and 0 bases from J, the junction kept 19 bases outside the gene matches. The CDR3 is 21 residues long. CDR3 protein: CASSSPLTTGVAGVSYNEQFF. CDR3 nucleotides: TGCGCCAGCAGCTCTCCACTGACGACCGGGGTAGCGGGAGTCTCCTACAATGAGCAGTTCTTC.

J is TRBJ2-6 and V is TRBV7-3; no clear D. This CDR3 is 17 amino acids long. Germline assignment: CDR1 SGHTA and CDR2 FQGTGA. Trimming left V 0 bases short and J 0 bases short, with 9 bases between. The CDR3 DNA reads as TGTGCCAGCAGCTTAACTTCCAGATCCTCTGGGGCCAACGTCCTGACTTTC. Translated: CASSLTSRSSGANVLTF.

Only one count was recorded for this clone. This chain uses TRBV2 with TRBJ1-2; maybe TRBD1 (6 bases). Looked up from germline, CDR1 is SNHLY and CDR2 is FYNNEI. V lost 0 bases and J 12 bases, leaving 14 bases between the germline ends. CDR3 length equals 13 residues. The CDR3 reads CASSEARGGVDTF. The CDR3 coding sequence is TGTGCCAGCAGTGAAGCGCGGGGGGGCGTTGACACCTTC.

CDR3 nucleotides: TGTGCCAGCAGCTTGCCCGGGACAGGGAGCTATGGCTACACCTTC. Translated, it gives CASSLPGTGSYGYTF. The J gene is TRBJ1-2, the V gene TRBV5-4, with 9 nucleotides matching TRBD1. This CDR3 has 15 residues. V lost 1 base to trimming and J lost 4 bases; unmatched junction nucleotides: 5. Germline V lookup: CDR1 SGHNT, CDR2 YYREEE (reference sequence).

The V and J genes are TRBV5-1 and TRBJ2-5; D might be TRBD2 (6 bases). The CDR3 loop spans 13 amino acids. From germline, CDR1 is SGHRS and CDR2 YFSETQ. V lost 4 bases, J lost 5 bases, and 12 bases lay in between. The CDR3 here is CASSRTGEETQYF. CDR3 DNA: TGCGCCAGCAGCCGGACGGGGGAGGAGACCCAGTACTTC. Based on the CDR3 plus reference TRBV5-1 and TRBJ2-5, the full variable domain is KAGVTQTPRYLIKTRGQQVTLSCSPISGHRSVSWYQQTPGQGLQFLFEYFSETQRNKGNFPGRFSGRQFSNSRSEMNVSTLELGDSALYLCASSRTGEETQYFGPGTRLLVL.

V is TRBV30 and J is TRBJ2-7; the match to TRBD1 covers 8 bases. This CDR3 region has 14 residues. Germline CDR1 is GTSNPN and CDR2 is SVGIG (reference sequence). V dropped 2 bases and J dropped 3; count of bases not matched to a gene: 6. The CDR3: CAWSSTGTGYEQYF. CDR3 coding DNA: TGTGCCTGGAGTTCAACCGGGACAGGCTACGAGCAGTACTTC.